The T cell receptor (beta chain) under discussion was sequenced for a study of control samples from healthy donors and cancer patients. The V and J ends lost 2 bases and 2 bases respectively, with 10 bases between them. The CDR3 loop spans 14 amino acids. Germline V gene sequence: CDR1 SGHDN, CDR2 FVKESK. Libraries were prepared by immunoSEQ multiplex PCR; TCRdb keeps only in-frame clonotypes and omits some of them. The sample gives 70,000 to 80,000 clones, roughly nine tenths of which show up once; 4% is in the top ten. This clonotype was obtained from a woman in her fifties or sixties in good health. Sequencing used blood. The chain has TRBV14 and TRBJ2-7, with a tentative D call TRBD1 (5 bases). The CDR3 bases are TGTGCCAGCAGCCAAAACGCAGGGACCTACGAGCAGTACTTC. As protein: CASSQNAGTYEQYF.